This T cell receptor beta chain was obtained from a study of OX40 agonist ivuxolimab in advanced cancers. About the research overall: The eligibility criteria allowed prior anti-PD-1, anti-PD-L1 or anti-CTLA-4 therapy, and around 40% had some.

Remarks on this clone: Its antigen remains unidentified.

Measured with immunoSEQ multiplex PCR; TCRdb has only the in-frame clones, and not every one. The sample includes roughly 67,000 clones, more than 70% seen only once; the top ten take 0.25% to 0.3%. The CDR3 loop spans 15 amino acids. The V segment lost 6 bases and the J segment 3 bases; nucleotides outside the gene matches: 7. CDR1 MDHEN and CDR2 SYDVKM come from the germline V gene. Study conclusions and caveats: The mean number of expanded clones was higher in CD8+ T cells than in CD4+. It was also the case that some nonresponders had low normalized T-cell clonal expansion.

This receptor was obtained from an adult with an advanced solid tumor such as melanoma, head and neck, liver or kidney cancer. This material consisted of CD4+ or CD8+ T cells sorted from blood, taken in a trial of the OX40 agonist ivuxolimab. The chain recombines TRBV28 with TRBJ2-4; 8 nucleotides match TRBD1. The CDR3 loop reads CASSPPGQGKNIQYF. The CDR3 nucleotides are TGTGCCAGCAGCCCACCCGGACAGGGCAAAAACATTCAGTACTTC.